A selection of T cell receptor beta chains follows, all from one sample in a study of blood T cell repertoires in COVID-19. Assay used: immunoSEQ multiplex PCR; TCRdb lists only in-frame clones, some missing. This sample yields some 200,000 clones, of which roughly 90% are seen a single time; about 2.6% belongs to the top ten. Sequences were obtained from PBMCs or T cells enriched from blood (not recorded which). The receptors stem from a woman aged 30 to 39 who had recovered from COVID-19. The CDR3 runs from the conserved cysteine through the conserved F or W. D genes are given only for firm matches. Clone size, where shown, is once, few, many, or a class for clones that have expanded.

>TRBJ1-4|-|TRBV5-5|-
CASSLVRGSNEKLFF
>TRBJ1-1|-|TRBV4-1|-
CASSQDRKRRQWNTEAFF
>TRBJ2-3|-|TRBV4-1|-
CASSLQGDTQYF
>TRBJ2-3|TRBD1|TRBV7-2|-
CASSETGGGTDTQYF
>TRBJ2-7|TRBD2|TRBV5-1|few
CASSLTSGDLSYEQYF
>TRBJ2-7|-|TRBV25-1|-
CASARWGGEQYF
>TRBJ2-6|-|TRBV15|few
CATSRDRESGANVLTF
>TRBJ2-6|-|TRBV5-6|-
CASSRGQSYSGANVLTF
>TRBJ1-3|TRBD1|TRBV19|-
CASSILQGRSGNTIYF
>TRBJ1-6|-|TRBV5-1|-
CASSTSPGVESPLHF
>TRBJ2-1|-|TRBV6-5|-
CASSFISAGEQFF
>TRBJ2-7|TRBD1|TRBV25-1|-
CASSDPGTGDVGEQYF
>TRBJ2-5|TRBD2|TRBV7-8|-
CASTYGGKETQYF
>TRBJ1-2|-|TRBV28|-
CASSLGREVRHYGYTF
>TRBJ2-1|TRBD1|TRBV19|-
CASTDRGIEQFF
>TRBJ1-5|TRBD1|TRBV7-8|-
CASSPRTRDRVGQPQHF
>TRBJ2-3|TRBD2|TRBV6-5|-
CANSWRGGTDTQYF
>TRBJ2-3|TRBD2|TRBV6-1|few
CASSEHTSGDVDTQYF
>TRBJ1-3|-|TRBV5-1|-
CASSLAGLTMGNTIYF
>TRBJ1-6|-|TRBV2|-
CARSAGSSYNSPLHF
>TRBJ2-7|TRBD1|TRBV5-5|-
CASSSTGAYLYEQYF